What follows are 26 T cell receptor beta chains derived from one specimen sequenced in a study of T cells in Graves' hyperthyroidism and ophthalmopathy. Amplified TCR beta CDR3 regions derived from RNA transcripts. Using the HTBI primer set, a first-round RT-PCR was run on the TCR CDR3. From the multiplex PCR reads, TCRdb called clonotypes with MiXCR, one entry per CDR3 protein. The sample records about 52,000 distinct CDR3 sequences, approximately 48% being singletons. Sequences were obtained from blood. The receptor source for this set is a woman between 50 and 59 years old with Graves' ophthalmopathy.

Many counts were recorded for this clonotype. The chain couples TRBV7-8 to TRBJ2-7; 10 bases line up with TRBD1. In germline, CDR1 is SGHVS, CDR2 FQNEAQ. V trimming: 2 bases; J trimming: 3 bases; junction bases outside the gene matches: 16. CDR3 length equals 19 residues. The CDR3 DNA reads as TGTGCCAGCAGCTTAAGGAGGCCCGTGTTCGGGACAGGGGTCTACGAGCAGTACTTC. This gives the protein CASSLRRPVFGTGVYEQYF.

The genes are TRBV15 and TRBJ2-1; 8 nucleotides match TRBD2. The V gene end was trimmed by 8 bases and the J gene end by 9 bases; junction bases not matched to a gene: 6. This CDR3 contains 12 residues. Germline CDR1 is LNHNV and CDR2 is YYDKDF (reference sequence). The CDR3 sequence is CATSGGRVEQFF. Here the CDR3 DNA reads TGTGCCACCTCGGGGGGGCGGGTTGAGCAGTTCTTC.

Note on this clonotype: No conserved phenylalanine or tryptophan is present at the end of the CDR3, so a read error is the likely explanation. It is unclear where the CDR3 begins or ends on the DNA, so no DNA is shown, and the CDR3 is as TCRdb lists it. V and J are TRBV5-1 and TRBJ2-6; the DNA was not compared with TRBD2, the D call given in the table. The CDR3 spans 12 residues, counting both ends. Germline CDR1 SGHRS, CDR2 YFSETQ. The CDR3 sequence is CASSLGSRYRTS.

For this clonotype: One end of the junction does not line up with germline, which may come from a read error. This chain joins TRBV7-2 and TRBJ1-5; possible D gene TRBD1, 6 bases. The V gene's germline CDR1 is SGHTA and CDR2 FQGNSA. This CDR3 is built from 13 residues. The CDR3 sequence is CASSLGTAQLQHF. The DNA for the CDR3 is TGTGCCAGCAGCTTAGGGACAGCTCAGCTCCAGCATTTT.

CDR3 sequence reads: CASSYLPGELFF. The CDR3 bases are TGTGCCAGCAGCTACTTACCAGGGGAGCTGTTTTTT. The genes are TRBV7-9 and TRBJ2-2; D is undetermined. Deletions cut 4 bases from V and 8 bases from J, with 8 bases between. Germline assignment: CDR1 SEHNR and CDR2 FQNEAQ (reference sequence). The CDR3 covers 12 residues.

Note on this clonotype: As the CDR3 is not closed by the conserved phenylalanine or tryptophan, this likely results from a read error. The rearrangement links TRBV6-2 or TRBV6-3 to TRBJ2-5, with D possibly TRBD2 on 5 matching bases. The germline V gene encodes CDR1 MNHEY and CDR2 SVGEGT. The CDR3 sequence is 20 residues long. Trimming left V 2 bases short and J 0 bases short, with 25 bases between. CDR3 in amino acids: CASSYVMNTGELLYQETQYC. CDR3 coding DNA: TGTGCCAGCAGTTACGTCATGAACACCGGGGAGCTGTTGTACCAAGAGACCCAGTACTGC.

The chain couples TRBV5-1 to TRBJ2-1; TRBD2 matches 11 bases. Trimming removed 4 bases from V and 5 bases from J; junction bases left unmatched: 5. Germline V gives CDR1 SGHRS, CDR2 YFSETQ. The CDR3 is 15 residues long. The CDR3 nucleotides are TGCGCCAGCAGCATCGGGACTAGCGGTAACAATGAGCAGTTCTTC. Its translation: CASSIGTSGNNEQFF.

This clonotype was picked up many times. V is TRBV5-5 and J is TRBJ2-7; unclear D gene. Trimming cost V 2 bases and J 2 bases, with 8 bases left between them. CDR3 length equals 13 residues. Looked up from germline, CDR1 is SGHKS and CDR2 is YYEKEE (reference sequence). The CDR3: CASSFSQPYEQYF. In DNA, the CDR3 is TGTGCCAGCAGCTTTAGCCAGCCCTACGAGCAGTACTTC.

This clonotype has ten or more counts. The chain combines TRBV6-2 or TRBV6-3 with TRBJ2-7; D remains ambiguous. V was trimmed by 5 bases and J by 2 bases, leaving 7 bases between them. CDR1 is MNHEY, CDR2 SVGEGT, per germline. The CDR3 sequence is 12 residues long. This CDR3 is CASSRQPYEQYF. As DNA, the CDR3 is TGTGCCAGCAGTCGGCAGCCCTACGAGCAGTACTTC.

Turning to this clonotype: A clone one base away is much larger, so this may be a read error. V and J are TRBV5-5 and TRBJ2-2; a possible D gene is TRBD1 (6 bases). Germline CDR1 and CDR2: SGHKS and YYEKEE (reference sequence). This CDR3 region has 16 residues. V lost 2 bases and J lost 6, with 17 bases in between. The CDR3: CASSFDTGYRAGELFF. The CDR3 nucleotides are TGTGCCAGCAGCTTCGATACAGGGTATAGAGCCGGGGAGCTGTTTTTT. The full variable domain, its missing parts supplied by reference TRBV5-5 and TRBJ2-2, is DAGVTQSPTHLIKTRGQQVTLRCSPISGHKSVSWYQQVLGQGPQFIFQYYEKEERGRGNFPDRFSARQFPNYSSELNVNALLLGDSALYLCASSFDTGYRAGELFFGEGSRLTVL.

This chain joins TRBV7-9 and TRBJ2-7, with 8 bases identical to TRBD1. The junction had 1 base not matched to a gene; V was cut back by 4 bases and J by 2 bases. The germline V gene has CDR1 SEHNR and CDR2 FQNEAQ (reference sequence). The CDR3 loop spans 13 amino acids. The CDR3 DNA reads TGTGCCAGCAGCTGGGACAGGACCTACGAGCAGTACTTC. This codes for CASSWDRTYEQYF.

This clonotype has at least ten counts. The V call is TRBV20-1, the J call TRBJ2-3; weak D call: TRBD2 (5 bases). Germline V CDR1 and CDR2: DFQATT, SNEGSKA (reference sequence). CDR3 length equals 11 residues. The DNA of the CDR3 is TGCGGACCTTTCGGGGAAGATACGCAGTATTTT. Translated: CGPFGEDTQYF.

This clonotype was picked up many times. V gene TRBV3-1 combines with J gene TRBJ2-1; D remains unclear. Germline CDR1 and CDR2: LGHDT and YNNKEL (reference sequence). The CDR3 covers 12 residues. V was clipped by 0 bases and J by 6 bases, with 3 bases between them. The CDR3 is CASSQDRNEQFF. The CDR3 DNA reads as TGTGCCAGCAGCCAAGATCGCAATGAGCAGTTCTTC.

This clonotype appeared a few times. This chain uses TRBV9 with TRBJ1-3; D might be TRBD1 (6 bases). CDR3 length: 15 amino acids. Trimming stripped 3 bases from V and 0 bases from J, with 10 bases between. CDR1 and CDR2 (germline): SGDLS, YYNGEE. The CDR3 reads CASSDGGGSGNTIYF. The CDR3 region has the DNA TGTGCCAGCAGCGATGGGGGCGGCTCTGGAAACACCATATATTTT.

The table lists this clonotype with many counts. V gene TRBV7-8 combines with J gene TRBJ2-7; 8 nucleotides align to TRBD1. CDR3 length equals 15 residues. The V gene's germline CDR1 is SGHVS and CDR2 FQNEAQ. V shed 5 bases, J shed 6 bases, and the junction held 12 bases outside the gene matches. CDR3 protein: CASSMTGDRLREQYF. CDR3 in DNA: TGTGCCAGCAGCATGACAGGGGATCGACTACGCGAGCAGTACTTC.

On this clonotype: One end of the junction fails to match germline, which may point to a read error. This chain links TRBV7-9 with TRBJ1-1; 10 positions match TRBD1. CDR1 SEHNR and CDR2 FQNEAQ come from the germline V gene (reference sequence). CDR3 length: 19 amino acids. Written as DNA, the CDR3 is TGTGCCAGCAGCAAAGACCGGGACAGGGGCAGAGCAGAGAACACGGAAGCTCTCTTT. It translates to CASSKDRDRGRAENTEALF.

This clonotype has just a few counts. The genes are TRBV20-1 and TRBJ1-5, with 9 positions matching TRBD1. The ends lost 4 bases at V and 6 bases at J; junction bases unmatched: 10. CDR1 is DFQATT, CDR2 SNEGSKA, per germline (reference sequence). The length of the CDR3 is 15 residues. The CDR3 spells CSATQGARGRQPQHF. CDR3 nucleotides: TGCAGTGCTACACAGGGGGCGCGAGGGCGTCAGCCCCAGCATTTT.

This clonotype was picked up a small number of times. It may be a read error: a sequence one base away is much more abundant. The V and J genes are TRBV5-1 and TRBJ1-1; D gene unclear. This CDR3 has 16 amino acids. The ends were cut back, 0 bases at V and 5 bases at J, with 17 bases in the middle. Germline CDR1 reads SGHRS; CDR2 reads YFSETQ. The CDR3 region has the DNA TGCGCCAGCAGCTTGGGGACGGTGGGAGAGGAGACTGAAGCTTTCTTT. Its protein is CASSLGTVGEETEAFF.

The gene calls are TRBV9 and TRBJ1-5, with a possible D match to TRBD1 (5 bases). This CDR3 has 13 amino acids. Per the germline V gene, CDR1 is SGDLS and CDR2 is YYNGEE. Trimming took off 2 bases at V and 4 bases at J, with 7 bases between the two ends. CDR3 sequence: CASSVGTNQPQHF. CDR3 coding DNA: TGTGCCAGCAGCGTGGGGACGAATCAGCCCCAGCATTTT. Full variable domain (missing parts from reference TRBV9 and TRBJ1-5): DSGVTQTPKHLITATGQRVTLRCSPRSGDLSVYWYQQSLDQGLQFLIQYYNGEERAKGNILERFSAQQFPDLHSELNLSSLELGDSALYFCASSVGTNQPQHFGDGTRLSIL.

Ten or more counts support this clonotype. The chain recombines TRBV24-1 with TRBJ2-1, with 10 bases aligning to TRBD2. With V trimmed by 1 base and J by 0 bases, 5 bases remained unmatched. From germline, CDR1 is KGHDR and CDR2 SFDVKD. This CDR3 has 18 residues. The CDR3 is CATSDLRASGSSYNEQFF. CDR3 DNA sequence: TGTGCCACCAGTGATTTAAGAGCTAGCGGGAGCTCCTACAATGAGCAGTTCTTC.

By sample fraction, this clonotype is hyperexpanded (1% or more). The chain joins TRBV19 to TRBJ2-7, with D perhaps given as TRBD1 or TRBD2 (5 bases each). In germline, CDR1 is LNHDA, CDR2 SQIVND (reference sequence). The germline V and J ends were trimmed by 5 bases and 6 bases, with 14 bases remaining between them. This CDR3 has 13 residues. Written as DNA, the CDR3 is TGTGCCAGTAGTGGGACCAGCGTCGGCGAGCAGTACTTC. This encodes CASSGTSVGEQYF.

The chain has TRBV20-1 and TRBJ2-3, with D uncertain. This CDR3 is built from 15 residues. Germline V gene data show CDR1 as DFQATT and CDR2 as SNEGSKA (reference sequence). Trimming cost V 8 bases and J 11 bases, with 29 bases left between them. The CDR3, as DNA: TGCAGTCCCTCTCCCTCTGGGCACAAAGACAATGAGCAGTATTTT. Its translation is CSPSPSGHKDNEQYF.

With respect to this clonotype: Germline is not matched at one junction end, which may reflect a read error. The V call is TRBV29-1, the J call TRBJ2-1, with D tentatively TRBD1 (5 bases). CDR1 and CDR2 (germline): SQVTM, ANQGSEA. CDR3 length: 15 amino acids. CDR3: CSVEVGQSSYNGQFF. CDR3 nucleotide sequence: TGCAGCGTTGAGGTGGGGCAGAGCTCTTACAATGGGCAGTTCTTC.

This clonotype was seen at least ten times. This chain links TRBV10-1 with TRBJ2-2; TRBD1 might be the D (5 bases). Germline CDR1 is WNHNN and CDR2 is SYGVQD (reference sequence). Trimming took 8 bases from V and 6 from J, leaving 19 bases between them. This CDR3 contains 15 residues. CDR3 nucleotides: TGCGCCAGCGGGAACAGGACATTCAATCCCGGGGAGCTGTTTTTT. Translation: CASGNRTFNPGELFF.

This clonotype was detected ten times or more. The CDR3 sequence is CSARGARDRGYGYTF. The CDR3 nucleotides read TGCAGTGCTAGAGGGGCTCGGGACAGGGGCTATGGCTACACCTTC. The chain couples TRBV20-1 to TRBJ1-2, with 10 bases fitting TRBD1. The CDR3 covers 15 residues. Trimming took 1 base from V and 4 from J; bases not matched to a gene: 6. The germline V gene encodes CDR1 DFQATT and CDR2 SNEGSKA (reference sequence).

Concerning this clonotype: Given the absence of the conserved phenylalanine or tryptophan at the CDR3 end, a read error is likely. The gene calls are TRBV12-3 or TRBV12-4 and TRBJ1-1, with D possibly being TRBD1 (5 bases). The CDR3 is 14 amino acids. CDR3 region: CASSRVGADTEAFS. The CDR3, as DNA: TGTGCCAGCAGTAGGGTTGGGGCTGACACGGAAGCTTTCTCT.